This TCR beta chain was recovered during a study of early T cells in non-severe SARS-CoV-2 infection. Whole-study context: Unpaired chains resulted from sequencing bulk RNA of unsorted whole blood.

The germline CDR1 and CDR2 sequences are LGHDT and YNNKEL (reference sequence). This CDR3 has 15 residues. V dropped 7 bases and J dropped 2; count of bases not matched to a gene: 5. Findings and limits, study-wide: Lookups in VDJdb leaned toward anti-spike CD8 responses and missed private and CD4 specificities.

Individual cDNA molecules were tagged with unique molecular identifiers. MiXCR, applied by TCRdb to the 5' RACE reads, yields one record per CDR3 protein. The sample lists about 42,000 distinct CDR3 sequences; around 7% were seen once. This clonotype occurred a few times. Antigen: not known. The rearrangement links TRBV3-1 to TRBJ2-1; 10 bases match TRBD2. Sequencing used whole blood. The sequence was obtained from an adult who was a healthcare worker with PCR-confirmed SARS-CoV-2 infection or an uninfected control (not recorded which). The CDR3 protein is CASTSLAGTYNEQFF. In DNA form, the CDR3 reads TGTGCCAGCACCTCACTAGCGGGGACCTACAATGAGCAGTTCTTC.